The TCR beta chain described here comes from a study of spatial heterogeneity in lung cancer. About the research overall: Matched bulk RNA-seq gave a T cell module score that correlated strongly with tumor-region TCR transcript counts. Notes on the study in general: Of the expanded TCRs, ubiquitous and regional counts tracked the counts of ubiquitous and regional nonsynonymous mutations, respectively. For expanded intratumoral alpha and beta TCRs, counts tracked tumor mutation counts.

Time point in this sample: sample taken at primary tumor resection. The donors were approximately 65 patients with non-small cell lung cancer that was early-stage and untreated. The input material, whole RNA from tumor, nontumor lung or frozen PBMC, was sequenced unsorted. TCRdb analysed the 5' RACE reads with MiXCR anew, one entry per CDR3 protein. The table lists some 15,000 distinct CDR3 sequences, about 5% of them singletons. The table lists this clonotype with a few counts. Its antigen is currently unknown. Germline V CDR1 and CDR2: SGHVS, FQNEAQ. V was trimmed by 3 bases and J by 6 bases, leaving 18 bases between them. The CDR3 is made up of 16 amino acids.

The TCR was taken from a male donor with early-stage non-small cell lung cancer. The chain recombines TRBV7-8 with TRBJ1-5; tentative D call: TRBD1 (6 bases). The sample was lung tumor tissue, taken at surgery. CDR3: CASSLERHRVVQPQHF. CDR3 DNA: TGTGCCAGCAGCTTGGAACGGCACAGGGTGGTTCAGCCCCAGCATTTT.